The 9 T cell receptor beta chains reported below all come from one sample, sequenced in a study of blood T cells in healthy people across ages. The authors ran a second PCR of roughly 6 to 12 cycles using a sample-barcoded 5' primer and a J-beta primer mix. TCRdb used MiXCR to reprocess the 5' RACE reads, holding one entry per CDR3 protein. Seen here are about 1,600,000 distinct CDR3 sequences, roughly 40% observed once, and the top ten hold approximately 7.9%. Sequencing was done on a sample of blood. These receptor sequences come from a woman aged 18-30 years in good health.

This clonotype was seen at least ten times. The rearrangement joins TRBV5-1 to TRBJ2-1, with 11 positions matching TRBD2. V dropped 3 bases and J dropped 8; count of bases not matched to a gene: 10. From germline, CDR1 is SGHRS and CDR2 YFSETQ. There are 16 residues in the CDR3. In DNA form, the CDR3 reads TGCGCCAGCAGCTCGACTAGCGGGATCAATATCGATGAGCAGTTCTTC. Its translation: CASSSTSGINIDEQFF.

In the case of this clonotype: An end of the junction differs from the germline gene, which may be a read error. The CDR3 DNA reads TGTGCCAGCAGCCAGGACGTATTCTTGAATGGGCAGTTCTTC. Amino acid sequence: CASSQDVFLNGQFF. This chain connects TRBV12-3 or TRBV12-4 to TRBJ2-1; no definite D call. The CDR3 runs to 14 residues.

CDR3 sequence (DNA): TGTGCCATCAACACCGGGACAGGGGCCTACGAGCAGTACTTC. This translates into CAINTGTGAYEQYF. This chain links TRBV10-3 with TRBJ2-7; TRBD1 agrees at 10 bases. Looked up from germline, CDR1 is ENHRY and CDR2 is SYGVKD. This CDR3 spans 14 amino acids. The junction had 5 bases not matched to a gene; V was cut back by 7 bases and J by 2 bases.

The chain links TRBV9 to TRBJ2-5; 11 bases match TRBD2. Germline CDR1 SGDLS, CDR2 YYNGEE. The V and J ends lost 2 bases and 4 bases, in that order; junction bases with no gene match: 7. This CDR3 region has 16 residues. The CDR3 region has the DNA TGTGCCAGCAGCGTCGGGACTAGCGGAGGGAGAGAGACCCAGTACTTC. Its translation: CASSVGTSGGRETQYF.

This clonotype appeared a few times. The chain has TRBV4-1 and TRBJ1-4; D not resolved. CDR1 MGHRA and CDR2 YSYEKL come from the germline V gene. CDR3 length: 16 residues. The ends were cut back, 4 bases at V and 5 bases at J, with 17 bases in the middle. The CDR3 sequence is CASSPPPGWRNEKLFF. The CDR3 DNA is TGCGCCAGCAGCCCACCACCGGGTTGGCGAAATGAAAAACTGTTTTTT.

The rearrangement joins TRBV19 to TRBJ1-5, with 7 bases that match TRBD1. Germline-derived CDR1 and CDR2 are LNHDA and SQIVND (reference sequence). With V trimmed by 9 bases and J by 5 bases, 10 bases remained unmatched. CDR3 length: 14 amino acids. The CDR3 nucleotides read TGTGCCAGCAGACAGGGAAGGGTGGATCAGCCCCAGCATTTT. Translated: CASRQGRVDQPQHF.

CDR3 protein: CSARHREPVTIGYTF. The CDR3 DNA sequence: TGCAGTGCTAGGCACAGGGAGCCCGTAACTATCGGCTACACCTTC. The V gene is TRBV20-1, the J gene TRBJ1-2; D might be TRBD1 (6 bases). Germline loops: CDR1 DFQATT, CDR2 SNEGSKA (reference sequence). Trimming pared 3 bases from V and 8 bases from J, leaving 22 bases between. CDR3 length: 15 residues.

This clonotype was counted a few times. V usage is TRBV20-1 and J usage is TRBJ2-5; possibly TRBD2 for D (6 bases). Germline V lookup: CDR1 DFQATT, CDR2 SNEGSKA (reference sequence). The CDR3 sequence is 13 residues long. Trimming removed 5 bases at V and 5 bases at J, with 15 bases between. This CDR3 reads CSAFVLGGETQYF. CDR3 nucleotides: TGCAGTGCTTTTGTGTTGGGGGGTGAGACCCAGTACTTC.

The chain uses TRBV10-1 and TRBJ2-7; 8 positions agree with TRBD1. Germline lookup yields CDR1 WNHNN and CDR2 SYGVQD (reference sequence). CDR3 length: 15 residues. With V trimmed by 3 bases and J by 5 bases, 9 bases remained unmatched. CDR3 coding DNA: TGCGCCAGCAGTGAACGGACAGGGCAACCCCACGAGCAGTACTTC. It yields the protein CASSERTGQPHEQYF.